This TCR beta chain was obtained from a study of cytomegalovirus exposure and HLA in healthy donors. Profiling relied on immunoSEQ multiplex PCR, and the TCRdb table lists in-frame clones only, not all of them. The sample has 140,000 to 150,000 clones, 87% seen once. General study results and limits: TCR sequences were mostly rare, though some public TCRs occurred in many donors.

This CDR3 contains 15 residues. Trimming took 4 bases from V and 1 from J, leaving 12 bases between them. CDR1 and CDR2 (germline): SGHNT, YENEEA. Turning to this clone: Its specificity is unknown.

The sequence came from a man between 18 and 29 years old in good health and CMV-seropositive. The V and J genes are TRBV11-3 and TRBJ2-3; the D gene is possibly TRBD2 (6 bases). The sequenced sample was PBMCs. CDR3 region: CASSSDTGGTDTQYF. Written as DNA, the CDR3 is TGTGCCAGCAGCTCTGACACGGGGGGCACAGATACGCAGTATTTT.